This T cell receptor beta chain was identified in a study of cytomegalovirus exposure and HLA in healthy donors (dated by TCRdb to 2016 to 2017). As for the study more broadly: According to an earlier analysis of 587 of the donors, 150 million to 200 million T cells yielded over 90 million unique TCR beta sequences and less than 300 Gb of sequence data. An early release that covered 500 to 800 HLA-typed donors contained about 300 gigabases of sequencing data and some 87 million unique TCR sequences. Of the roughly 430 genotyped donors, over 70% fell in the genetic ancestry cluster associated with self-reported Caucasian donors. The study was designed to test whether signatures of past pathogen exposure could be identified by cataloging public T cell receptors. The study used immunosequencing to profile the T cell repertoires of around 600 subjects and linked those repertoires to cytomegalovirus serostatus. A separate validation cohort of roughly 130 different subjects was used in addition to the 666-subject first cohort. To predict cytomegalovirus infection status, the study combined high-throughput TCR immunosequencing, statistical association of individual TCRs with disease status, and machine learning. In a later analysis, previously published TCR beta repertoires from 666 donors were re-analyzed and high-resolution HLA genotyping was added so that TCR occurrence patterns could be studied. In the later analysis, no new phenotypic data were used to find candidate immune exposures; instead, reliance was placed on TCR beta sequences and their occurrence across donors. In an earlier analysis of more than 550 of the donors, high-throughput TCR beta sequencing was used to judge whether each TCR beta V gene segment behaved as functional or pseudogenic. Donor age, sex, ethnicity and CMV serostatus were compiled together with the repertoire data. A later genetic analysis used genome-wide SNP genotypes for about 60% of the 666 donors, treating that subset as a discovery cohort. Every discovery cohort repertoire had been produced on one sequencing platform. Both class I and class II loci were covered by HLA typing, at four-digit resolution. The number of typed donors differed by locus: about 629-630 for A, B, C, DRB1 and DQB1; 522 for DQA1; 606 for DPA1; and 400 to 480 for DPB1. About five DR-DQ haplotypes were treated as single units for association and clustering because of strong linkage in the cohort. On average, roughly 250,000 unique TCR beta nucleotide sequences were sequenced per donor among more than 350 genotyped donors of the cohort, with about 17% of those sequences being non-productive.

The CDR3 starts with the cysteine, ends with the phenylalanine, and has 14 residues. The entry retains the CDR3 DNA only, 42 bases that are in frame from base 1. CDR1 SNHLY and CDR2 FYNNEI were looked up in the germline V gene. The V end loses 4 bases and the J end loses 5 bases, and a stretch of 14 bases separates them. In total, roughly 710 healthy bone marrow donors made up the cohort. All cohort members were sampled while nominally healthy, although unrecorded immune exposures were likely present. The donor was CMV seropositive and was included in the group of 300 or so seropositive cohort members. Every donor gave a peripheral blood sample, and the peripheral blood mononuclear cells from that sample were used for TCR beta sequencing. Genomic DNA extraction from the blood cell samples was performed with the Qiagen DNeasy Blood Extraction Kit. Beyond this particular receptor, the publication reports: A further reported finding was that TCR beta sequences accurately predicted the HLA-A and HLA-B alleles for most subjects in the first cohort. The authors suggested that the approach could potentially be generalized to other disease states and immunological phenotypes. In a later analysis, several top co-occurrence clusters were reported to appear linked to parvovirus B19, influenza, CMV and Epstein-Barr virus. V-gene and J-gene trimming of TCR beta chains was associated with a missense DCLRE1C variant in a later genetic analysis, and the association was replicated in an independent cohort. In a later genetic analysis, fewer N-insertions in productive TCRs were reported among donors in an Asian-associated ancestry cluster than the roughly 700-donor mean. A total of fewer than 200 TCR beta chains were listed by the study as associated with cytomegalovirus. The sequencing pipeline was judged likely to have produced a cluster of highly shared sequence variants as a technical artifact. A later analysis found that TCR association rates varied across HLA loci, with DRB1 alleles showing the most associated TCRs and HLA-C alleles the fewest. Because the 87-base-pair reads could not distinguish some IMGT-functional V segments, including TRBV6-2 and TRBV6-3, those segments were excluded. In vitro tests confirmed that three of the cytomegalovirus-associated TCR beta chains recognize cytomegalovirus antigens. The earlier analysis of 587 of the donors excluded 15 to 20 rarely observed V segments, including chromosome 9 orphons, because counts were too low. Most TCR sequences were observed very rarely across donors, whereas some public TCRs were present in many individuals. Correlated functional status among segregating V segments might reflect linkage disequilibrium, but an unknown experimental factor could not be ruled out. For the cohort, immune exposure information was limited to CMV serostatus. When HLA alleles, especially DR and DQ, strongly co-occurred, TCR associations were difficult to assign to individual alleles. Cytomegalovirus status was reported to be diagnosed by the classifier with high specificity and sensitivity in both the original and validation cohorts. Only TCR beta chains were sequenced in this cohort, and the absence of alpha or paired-chain data limited detectable features. An earlier analysis of approximately 590 of the donors showed that most TCR beta V segments appeared in productive rearrangements either about 87% or about 30% of the time, which broadly matched IMGT annotations. In a later analysis, around 17,000 TCR beta sequences were associated with specific HLA alleles at a false discovery rate of 0.05. In a later analysis, most CMV-associated TCR beta chains were found to appear HLA-restricted, with HLA associations seemingly driven largely by CMV exposure. A later analysis found that HLA-associated TCR beta chains were more clonally expanded and had lower generation probabilities than equally common non-associated chains. Sequencing depth was assumed to be roughly uniform across donors in the presence/absence analyses, though that assumption may not hold. Because HLA typing was missing for some donors at each locus, association tests included only the typed subset.

This clone was recorded a few times. Its antigen is unknown. No much larger clone exists at a distance of one base, and base qualities are not known. The method behind the library was the immunoSEQ multiplex PCR assay. The multiplex PCR relied on a mix of 60 forward primers for TCR Vbeta segments and 13 reverse primers for TCR Jbeta segments. The CDR3 region of rearranged TCR beta genes was amplified from genomic DNA by a multiplex PCR assay. The Illumina HiSeq System was used to sequence the amplified TCR beta libraries as 87-base-pair reads. Per the authors' processing: A later analysis tallied 75 million to 95 million unique TCR beta chains across the 550 to 850 repertoires, and around 9.9 million of those chains were shared by two or more donors. A nearest-neighbor algorithm error-corrected the raw reads and collapsed the reads into unique sequences, merging closely related sequences to remove PCR and sequencing errors. To assign V, D and J gene segments, CDR3 sequences were aligned to IMGT reference sequences. For a sequence to be retained, a match of at least six nucleotides was required to both a V gene segment and a J gene segment. A rearrangement was called productive if the CDR3 had no stop codons and remained in frame with V and J, and every other rearrangement was called non-productive. CDR3 was defined according to IMGT convention as the region running from the second conserved V-encoded cysteine to the conserved J-encoded phenylalanine. The earlier analysis of about 610 of the donors excluded any sequence lacking an unambiguous match to a single V gene segment. An earlier analysis of just under 600 of the donors called V segments functional above 56.7% productive rearrangements and segregating when the between-donor standard deviation exceeded 5%. A statistical classification framework was developed to diagnose cytomegalovirus status using the catalog of TCR beta chain sequences. V and J gene assignment, in a later analysis, came from comparing TCR nucleotide sequences with IMGT/GENE-DB human TR gene sequences. The TCRdist pipeline was used in a later analysis to assign CDR3 sequences and most-parsimonious VDJ recombination scenarios. In a later analysis, every TCR beta chain was defined by the combination of its CDR3 amino acid sequence and its V-gene family, and reads without a unique V-gene family were dropped. As a way to deal with suspected cross-contamination and a sequencing artifact, a later analysis dropped roughly 600 nucleotide sequences that were highly shared and had low generation probability. In a later analysis, a clonal expansion index for each public chain was calculated from normalized within-repertoire ranks of inferred template counts. In a later analysis, generation probabilities were computed using a VDJ recombination model fitted to out-of-frame rearrangements, and the results were checked against IGoR. In a later analysis, TCR-TCR, TCR-HLA and TCR-CMV co-occurrence was scored with hypergeometric tests, and a repertoire-size bias correction was applied to TCR pairs. In a later analysis, false discovery rates were estimated by permuting HLA or CMV assignments 20 times. In a later analysis, co-occurring TCRs were grouped with DBSCAN, and TCRdist sequence similarity was added when clustering was performed within HLA-allele-positive subsets. Co-occurrence clustering excluded repertoires with fewer than 30,000 or more than 120,000 public chains, plus five with anomalous nucleotide sharing. What TCRdb holds here is the immuneACCESS table cut down to in-frame rearrangements. Part of the clones is not present; checked against another copy, under half of the missing clones reflect an unresolved V gene, and the others are unexplained. The DNA was the basis for D and trimming; V, J and clone size are from that table. Counted in this sample were some 100,000 clones; approximately 72% of them appeared once. Roughly 13% of the sample is taken by the ten largest.

This receptor was taken from a male donor in good health and CMV-seropositive. Sequences were obtained from PBMCs. The chain is assembled from TRBV2 and TRBJ1-1, with no D gene named confidently. The DNA sequence follows: TGTGCCAGCAGTGGGCCCGTTGAGCGGACTGAAGCTTTCTTT. This encodes CASSGPVERTEAFF.